This TCR beta chain was identified during a study of T cells in Graves' hyperthyroidism and ophthalmopathy. On the study more broadly: Specimen type is peripheral blood, collected at initial diagnosis prior to any treatment.

The CDR3 runs 15 residues. Germline-derived CDR1 and CDR2 are LNHNV and YYDKDF (reference sequence). Regions amplified from RNA transcripts were the TCR beta CDR3 regions. An initial round of RT-PCR targeting the TCR CDR3 relied on the HTBI primer set. TCRdb independently ran MiXCR on the multiplex PCR reads; one entry per CDR3 protein. Of 300,000 to 350,000 distinct CDR3 sequences in the sample, less than 20% were seen once. Study outcomes and limitations: Using 13 V-J features, a model discriminated ophthalmopathy from stable hyperthyroidism.

Only one count was recorded for this clonotype. Its antigen is still unknown. The junction does not match germline at one end; this may be a read error. Reasons for excluding patients were uncontrolled infection, other autoimmune disease, pregnancy or lactation. This sequence joins TRBV15 and TRBJ1-2; 12 bases line up with TRBD1. The source material was blood. This clonotype was sampled from a woman aged 40 to 50 with Graves' ophthalmopathy. The CDR3 coding sequence is TGTGCCACCAACAGACCGGGACAGGGGGCTTTTGGCTACACCTTC. Translating it yields CATNRPGQGAFGYTF.